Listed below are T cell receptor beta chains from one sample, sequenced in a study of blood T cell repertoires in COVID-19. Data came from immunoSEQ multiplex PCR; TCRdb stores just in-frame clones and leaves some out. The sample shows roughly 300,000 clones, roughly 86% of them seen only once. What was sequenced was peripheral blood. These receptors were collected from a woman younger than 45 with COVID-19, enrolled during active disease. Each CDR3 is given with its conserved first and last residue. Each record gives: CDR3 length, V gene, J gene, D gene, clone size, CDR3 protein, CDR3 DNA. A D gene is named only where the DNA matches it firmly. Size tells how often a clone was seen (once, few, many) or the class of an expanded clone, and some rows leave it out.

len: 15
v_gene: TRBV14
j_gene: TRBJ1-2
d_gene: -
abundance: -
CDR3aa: CASSLHSLRGGGYTF
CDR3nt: TGTGCCAGCAGCCTGCACTCGCTTCGGGGTGGGGGCTACACCTTC

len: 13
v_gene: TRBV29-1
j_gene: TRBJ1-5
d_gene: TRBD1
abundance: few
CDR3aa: CSATGTGDQPQHF
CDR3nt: TGCAGCGCTACCGGGACAGGCGATCAGCCCCAGCATTTT

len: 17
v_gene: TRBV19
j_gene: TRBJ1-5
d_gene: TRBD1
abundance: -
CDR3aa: CASSTQDRGLSNQPQHF
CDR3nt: TGTGCCAGTAGTACCCAGGACAGGGGATTGAGCAATCAGCCCCAGCATTTT

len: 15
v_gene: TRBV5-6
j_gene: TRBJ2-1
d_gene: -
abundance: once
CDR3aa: CASSWGRVTYNEQFF
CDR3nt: TGTGCCAGCAGCTGGGGCAGGGTAACCTACAATGAGCAGTTCTTC

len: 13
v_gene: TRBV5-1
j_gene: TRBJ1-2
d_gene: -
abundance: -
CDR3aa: CASSLDPLGGYTF
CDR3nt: TGCGCCAGCAGCTTGGATCCGCTCGGTGGCTACACCTTC

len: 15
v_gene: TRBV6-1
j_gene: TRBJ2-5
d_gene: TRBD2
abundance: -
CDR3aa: CASSESSGRGETQYF
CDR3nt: TGTGCCAGCAGTGAATCCTCAGGGAGGGGAGAGACCCAGTACTTC

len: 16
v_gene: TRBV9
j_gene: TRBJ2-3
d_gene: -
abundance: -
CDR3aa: CASSVGLGVRTDTQYF
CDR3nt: TGTGCCAGCAGCGTAGGGCTAGGGGTGCGCACAGATACGCAGTATTTT

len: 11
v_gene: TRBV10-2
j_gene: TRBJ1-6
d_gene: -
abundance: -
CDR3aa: CASSTGSPLHF
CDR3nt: TGCGCCAGCAGTACAGGCTCACCCCTCCACTTT

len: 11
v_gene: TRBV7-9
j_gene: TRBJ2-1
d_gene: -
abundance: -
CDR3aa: CASSPADKQFF
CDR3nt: TGTGCCAGCAGCCCGGCGGATAAACAGTTCTTC

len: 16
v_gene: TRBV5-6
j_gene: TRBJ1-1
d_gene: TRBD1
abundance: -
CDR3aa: CASSGQTGQGDTEAFF
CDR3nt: TGTGCCAGCAGCGGACAGACGGGACAGGGGGACACTGAAGCTTTCTTT

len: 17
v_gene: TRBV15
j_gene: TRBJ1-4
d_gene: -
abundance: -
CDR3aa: CATSAGGWEATNEKLFF
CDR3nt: TGTGCCACCAGCGCCGGAGGGTGGGAGGCAACTAATGAAAAACTGTTTTTT

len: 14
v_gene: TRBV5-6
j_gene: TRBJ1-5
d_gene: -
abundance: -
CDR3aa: CASSLTGSNQPQHF
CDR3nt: TGTGCCAGCAGCTTGACAGGGAGCAATCAGCCCCAGCATTTT

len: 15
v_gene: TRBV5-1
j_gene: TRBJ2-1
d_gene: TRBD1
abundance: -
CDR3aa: CASSFVQGARGEQFF
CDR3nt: TGCGCCAGCAGCTTTGTACAGGGGGCGCGGGGTGAGCAGTTCTTC

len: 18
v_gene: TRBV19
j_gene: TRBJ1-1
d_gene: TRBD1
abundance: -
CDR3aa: CASTRSRFGTGGSAEAFF
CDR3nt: TGTGCCAGTACCCGATCCCGATTCGGAACAGGGGGCTCCGCTGAAGCTTTCTTT

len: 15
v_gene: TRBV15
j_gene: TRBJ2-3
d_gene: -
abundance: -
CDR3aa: CATSEIRGSTHTQYF
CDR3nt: TGTGCCACCAGTGAGATCCGGGGATCCACACATACGCAGTATTTT

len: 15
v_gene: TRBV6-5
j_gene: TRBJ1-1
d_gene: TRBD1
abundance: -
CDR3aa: CASSPSGQINTEAFF
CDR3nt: TGTGCCAGCAGTCCGTCGGGACAGATTAACACTGAAGCTTTCTTT

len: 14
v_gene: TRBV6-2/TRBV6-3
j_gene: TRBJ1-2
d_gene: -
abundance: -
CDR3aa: CASSLDGPNYGYTF
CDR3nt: TGTGCCAGCAGTCTTGATGGGCCTAACTATGGCTACACCTTC

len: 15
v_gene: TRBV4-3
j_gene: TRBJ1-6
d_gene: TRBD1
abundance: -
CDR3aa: CASSQEGTGHSPLHF
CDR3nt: TGCGCCAGCAGCCAAGAAGGGACAGGGCATTCACCCCTCCACTTT

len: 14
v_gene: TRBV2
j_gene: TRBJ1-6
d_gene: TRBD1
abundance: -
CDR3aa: CASNTDREYSPLHF
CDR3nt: TGTGCCAGCAATACGGACAGGGAATATTCACCCCTCCACTTT

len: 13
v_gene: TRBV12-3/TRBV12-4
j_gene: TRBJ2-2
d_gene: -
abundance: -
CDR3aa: CASSWTHTGELFF
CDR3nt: TGTGCCAGCTCGTGGACTCACACCGGGGAGCTGTTTTTT

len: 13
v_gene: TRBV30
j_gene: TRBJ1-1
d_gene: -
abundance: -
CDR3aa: CAWKTRGRTEAFF
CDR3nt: TGTGCCTGGAAAACGCGGGGGAGAACTGAAGCTTTCTTT

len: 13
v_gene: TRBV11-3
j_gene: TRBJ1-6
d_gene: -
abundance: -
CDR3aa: CASSLAVGSPLHF
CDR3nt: TGTGCCAGCAGCTTAGCGGTTGGTTCACCCCTCCACTTT

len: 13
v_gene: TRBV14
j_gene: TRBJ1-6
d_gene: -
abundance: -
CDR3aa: CASSQNREGTLHF
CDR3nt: TGTGCCAGCAGCCAGAACAGGGAGGGGACCCTCCACTTT